This T cell receptor beta chain was identified during a study of T cell responses to AZD1222 COVID-19 vaccine. Study conclusions and caveats: Receipt of two AZD1222 doses was followed by a rise in Spike-specific TCR breadth and depth.

The table came from immunoSEQ multiplex PCR; TCRdb's copy has only in-frame clones and leaves some out. The sample holds roughly 140,000 clones, roughly 90% seen once. This clone was seen once. Antigen: not known. Germline assignment: CDR1 MDHEN and CDR2 SYDVKM. The V and J ends lost 4 bases and 3 bases respectively, with 18 bases between them. The CDR3 length is 16 residues. J is TRBJ1-2 and V is TRBV28, with TRBD1 as a possible D gene (6 bases). The TCR was taken from an adult in good health. The sequences come from peripheral blood, collected on day 0 of AZD1222 vaccination. This CDR3 is CASSSPKQGIYYGYTF. CDR3 coding DNA: TGTGCCAGCAGTTCCCCAAAACAGGGAATTTACTATGGCTACACCTTC.